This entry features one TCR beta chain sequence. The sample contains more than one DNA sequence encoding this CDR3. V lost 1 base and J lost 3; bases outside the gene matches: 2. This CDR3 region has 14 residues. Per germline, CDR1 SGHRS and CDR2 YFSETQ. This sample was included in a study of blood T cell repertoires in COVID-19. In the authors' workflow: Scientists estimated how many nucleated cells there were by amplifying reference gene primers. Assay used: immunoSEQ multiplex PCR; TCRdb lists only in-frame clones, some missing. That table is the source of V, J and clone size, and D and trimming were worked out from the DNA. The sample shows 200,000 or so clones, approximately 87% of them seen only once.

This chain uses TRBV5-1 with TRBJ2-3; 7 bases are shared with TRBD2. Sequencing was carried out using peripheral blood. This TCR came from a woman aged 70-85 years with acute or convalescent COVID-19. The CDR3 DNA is TGCGCCAGCAGCTTGAGCGGGGAAACAGATACGCAGTATTTT. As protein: CASSLSGETDTQYF.